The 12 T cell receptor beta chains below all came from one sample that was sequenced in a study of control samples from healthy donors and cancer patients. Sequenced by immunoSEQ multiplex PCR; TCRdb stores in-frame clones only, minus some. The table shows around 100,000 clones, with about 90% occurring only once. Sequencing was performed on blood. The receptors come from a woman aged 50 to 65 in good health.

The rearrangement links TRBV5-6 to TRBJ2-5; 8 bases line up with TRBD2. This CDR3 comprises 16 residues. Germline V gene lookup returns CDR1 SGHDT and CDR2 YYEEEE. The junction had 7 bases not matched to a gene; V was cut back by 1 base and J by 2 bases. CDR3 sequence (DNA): TGTGCCAGCAGCTTGCGTGGTAGCGGGACTCAAGAGACCCAGTACTTC. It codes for CASSLRGSGTQETQYF. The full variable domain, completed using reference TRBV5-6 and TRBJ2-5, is DAGVTQSPTHLIKTRGQQVTLRCSPKSGHDTVSWYQQALGQGPQFIFQYYEEEERQRGNFPDRFSGHQFPNYSSELNVNALLLGDSALYLCASSLRGSGTQETQYFGPGTRLLVL.

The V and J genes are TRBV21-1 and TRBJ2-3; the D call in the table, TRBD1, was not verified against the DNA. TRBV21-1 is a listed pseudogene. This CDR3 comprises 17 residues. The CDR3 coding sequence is TGTGCCAGCAGCAACGCCGGGACAGCCCCTAGCACAGATACGCAGTATTTT. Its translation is CASSNAGTAPSTDTQYF.

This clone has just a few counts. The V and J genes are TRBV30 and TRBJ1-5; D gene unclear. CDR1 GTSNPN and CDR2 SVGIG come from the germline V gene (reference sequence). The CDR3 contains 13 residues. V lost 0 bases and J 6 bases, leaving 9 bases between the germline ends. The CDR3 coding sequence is TGTGCCTGGAGTGTAGGCCGGACTCAGCCCCAGCATTTT. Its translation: CAWSVGRTQPQHF.

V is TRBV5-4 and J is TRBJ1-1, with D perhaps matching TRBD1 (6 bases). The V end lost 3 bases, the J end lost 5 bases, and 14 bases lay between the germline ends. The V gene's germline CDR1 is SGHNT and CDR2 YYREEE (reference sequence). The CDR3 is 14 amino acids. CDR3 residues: CASSSQGGGTEAFF. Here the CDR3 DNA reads TGTGCCAGCAGCTCACAGGGAGGAGGGACTGAAGCTTTCTTT.

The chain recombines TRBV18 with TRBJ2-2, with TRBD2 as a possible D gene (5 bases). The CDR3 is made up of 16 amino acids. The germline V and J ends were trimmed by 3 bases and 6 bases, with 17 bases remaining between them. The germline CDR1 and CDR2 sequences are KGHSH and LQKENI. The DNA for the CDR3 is TGTGCCAGCTCACCTAGCGCTGCTACAATATCCGGGGAGCTGTTTTTT. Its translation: CASSPSAATISGELFF.

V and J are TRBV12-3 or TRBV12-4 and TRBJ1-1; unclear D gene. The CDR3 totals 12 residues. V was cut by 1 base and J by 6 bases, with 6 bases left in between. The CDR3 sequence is CASSLESPEAFF. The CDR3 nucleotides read TGTGCCAGCAGTTTAGAATCCCCTGAAGCTTTCTTT.

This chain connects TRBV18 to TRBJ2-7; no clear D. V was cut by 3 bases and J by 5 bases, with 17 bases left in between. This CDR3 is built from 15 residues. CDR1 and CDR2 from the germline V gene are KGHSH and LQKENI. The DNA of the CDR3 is TGTGCCAGCTCACCGTCAGTGGGAACTTTCAACGAGCAGTACGTC. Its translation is CASSPSVGTFNEQYV.

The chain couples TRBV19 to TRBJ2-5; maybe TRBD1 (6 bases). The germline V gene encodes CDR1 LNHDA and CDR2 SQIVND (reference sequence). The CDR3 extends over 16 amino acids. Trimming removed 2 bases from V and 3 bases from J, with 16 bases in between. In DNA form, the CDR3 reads TGTGCCAGTAGTATAACGAGAGGGGGATGGGAAGAGACCCAGTACTTC. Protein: CASSITRGGWEETQYF.

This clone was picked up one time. CDR3 nucleotide sequence: TGTGCCAGCAGCCTTGGAAGGGTTCAGCCCCAGCATTTT. It translates to CASSLGRVQPQHF. The rearrangement links TRBV11-2 to TRBJ1-5; D remains unclear. CDR3 length equals 13 residues. Germline V gene data show CDR1 as SGHAT and CDR2 as FQNNGV. Deletions cut 5 bases from V and 6 bases from J, with 11 bases between.

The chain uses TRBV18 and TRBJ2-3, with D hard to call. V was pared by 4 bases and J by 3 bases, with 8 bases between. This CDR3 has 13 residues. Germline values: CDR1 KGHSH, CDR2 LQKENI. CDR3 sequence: CASSLVGTDTQYF. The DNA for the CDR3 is TGTGCCAGCTCACTGGTGGGAACAGATACGCAGTATTTT.

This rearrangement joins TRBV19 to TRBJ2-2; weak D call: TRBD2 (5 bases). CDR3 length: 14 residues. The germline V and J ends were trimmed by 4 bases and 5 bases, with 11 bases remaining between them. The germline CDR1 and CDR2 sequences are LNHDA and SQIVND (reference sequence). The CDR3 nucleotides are TGTGCCAGTAGTAACCGGGGTGGAACCGGGGAGCTGTTTTTT. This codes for CASSNRGGTGELFF.

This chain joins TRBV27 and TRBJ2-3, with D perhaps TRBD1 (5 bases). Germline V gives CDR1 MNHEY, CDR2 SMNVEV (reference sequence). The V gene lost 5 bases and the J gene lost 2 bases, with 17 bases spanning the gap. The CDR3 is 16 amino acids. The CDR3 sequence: CASSTTVTAYTDTQYF. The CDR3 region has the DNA TGTGCCAGCAGTACGACAGTAACGGCCTACACAGATACGCAGTATTTT.